The 26 T cell receptor beta chains below were found in one sample sequenced in a study of blood T cells in healthy people across ages. A sample-barcoded 5' primer and a J-beta primer mix were used in a second PCR of roughly 7 to 12 cycles. One entry per CDR3 protein results from TCRdb running MiXCR on the 5' RACE reads. This repertoire shows about 680,000 distinct CDR3 sequences, around 49% found once; its top ten account for roughly 34%. Sequenced: blood. The receptors originated from an older woman in good health.

The V call is TRBV28, the J call TRBJ1-2, with no clear D. This CDR3 is built from 13 residues. Germline CDR1 and CDR2: MDHEN and SYDVKM. With 3 bases removed from V and 6 bases from J, the gap between germline ends came to 11 bases. This chain's CDR3 is CASSFSRLNGYTF. As DNA, the CDR3 is TGTGCCAGCAGTTTCTCCAGGCTGAATGGCTACACCTTC.

The J gene is TRBJ2-6, the V gene TRBV15; D possibly corresponds to TRBD1 (6 bases). Germline loops: CDR1 LNHNV, CDR2 YYDKDF (reference sequence). Trimming removed 0 bases from V and 1 base from J, with 22 bases in between. The CDR3 is made up of 21 amino acids. The chain's CDR3 is CATSRDNVAYRERSGANVLTF. The CDR3 DNA reads TGTGCCACCAGCAGAGATAATGTGGCCTACAGGGAACGGTCTGGGGCCAACGTCCTGACTTTC.

The sample holds many counts of this clonotype. The V and J genes are TRBV5-1 and TRBJ2-6; D is uncertain. Trimming stripped 0 bases from V and 2 bases from J, with 3 bases between. Germline V gives CDR1 SGHRS, CDR2 YFSETQ. The CDR3 has 14 residues. Written as DNA, the CDR3 is TGCGCCAGCAGCTTGGATCCTGGGGCCAACGTCCTGACTTTC. Its translation: CASSLDPGANVLTF.

This clonotype has more than one count but fewer than ten. CDR3 region: CASRPTGTGPYEQYF. The CDR3 nucleotides read TGTGCCAGCAGACCAACCGGGACAGGACCCTACGAGCAGTACTTC. The rearrangement links TRBV7-2 to TRBJ2-7, with 8 bases lining up with TRBD1. The ends lost 6 bases at V and 2 bases at J; junction bases unmatched: 9. CDR3 length: 15 residues. Germline V gene lookup returns CDR1 SGHTA and CDR2 FQGNSA.

This clonotype was observed a few times. The chain employs TRBV7-2 and TRBJ2-5, with TRBD2 matching 14 bases. The germline gives CDR1 SGHTA, CDR2 FQGNSA. The junction had 9 bases not matched to a gene; V was cut back by 5 bases and J by 1 base. CDR3 length: 18 amino acids. Written as DNA, the CDR3 is TGTGCCAGCAGCCCCGGGACTAGCGGGAGTCTTGGCCAAGAGACCCAGTACTTC. This gives the protein CASSPGTSGSLGQETQYF. Full variable domain (outside the CDR3, taken from reference TRBV7-2 and TRBJ2-5): GAGVSQSPSNKVTEKGKDVELRCDPISGHTALYWYRQSLGQGLEFLIYFQGNSAPDKSGLPSDRFSAERTGGSVSTLTIQRTQQEDSAVYLCASSPGTSGSLGQETQYFGPGTRLLVL.

This clonotype was seen only a few times. This chain joins TRBV20-1 and TRBJ2-1, with D maybe TRBD2 (5 bases). Trimming took off 2 bases at V and 0 bases at J, with 14 bases between the two ends. This CDR3 is built from 16 residues. From germline, CDR1 is DFQATT and CDR2 SNEGSKA (reference sequence). CDR3 sequence: CSARSRGFSSYNEQFF. CDR3 nucleotide sequence: TGCAGTGCTAGAAGTAGAGGGTTCAGCTCCTACAATGAGCAGTTCTTC.

The chain employs TRBV3-1 and TRBJ2-5; the D gene is possibly TRBD1 (5 bases). The last part of the DNA fits TRBJ2-7 better; the J call may be wrong. The CDR3 loop spans 14 amino acids. CDR1 and CDR2 from the germline V gene are LGHDT and YNNKEL (reference sequence). This CDR3 is CASSQVPGRNEQYF. The CDR3 DNA reads TGTGCCAGCAGCCAAGTTCCAGGGCGGAACGAGCAGTACTTC.

The chain links TRBV20-1 to TRBJ1-5, with D possibly matching TRBD1 (5 bases). This CDR3 has 13 amino acids. Deletions cut 3 bases from V and 4 bases from J, with 10 bases between. Germline V lookup: CDR1 DFQATT, CDR2 SNEGSKA (reference sequence). Here the CDR3 reads CSASPTGNQPQHF. The CDR3 DNA reads TGCAGTGCTAGTCCAACAGGTAATCAGCCCCAGCATTTT.

For this clonotype: A much larger clonotype is one base distant, so this may be a read error. The chain uses TRBV4-3 and TRBJ2-7, with 8 bases fitting TRBD1. The J call is in doubt because the DNA end fits TRBJ2-5 better. The CDR3 covers 15 residues. CDR1 is LGHNA, CDR2 YSLEER, per germline. CDR3 residues: CASSQEPGGAETQYF. The CDR3 DNA is TGCGCCAGCAGCCAAGAACCAGGGGGCGCAGAGACCCAGTACTTC.

The V gene is TRBV5-1, the J gene TRBJ2-1; unclear D gene. Germline CDR1 SGHRS, CDR2 YFSETQ. There are 15 residues in the CDR3. V was clipped by 0 bases and J by 7 bases, with 14 bases between them. The CDR3 sequence: CASSLGTQLHNEQFF. The CDR3 bases are TGCGCCAGCAGCTTGGGAACCCAACTTCATAATGAGCAGTTCTTC.

J is TRBJ2-3 and V is TRBV12-3 or TRBV12-4, with 9 bases fitting TRBD2. The ends lost 5 bases at V and 1 base at J; junction bases unmatched: 16. There are 19 residues in the CDR3. The CDR3 spells CASSPTTGQTSGGTDTQYF. The CDR3 nucleotides are TGTGCCAGCAGTCCGACGACAGGGCAGACTAGCGGTGGCACAGATACGCAGTATTTT.

This clonotype was found many times. The V and J genes are TRBV6-2 or TRBV6-3 and TRBJ2-1; 14 bases align to TRBD2. Losses at the gene ends were 5 bases for V and 8 bases for J; bases not matched to a gene: 8. The germline V gene has CDR1 MNHEY and CDR2 SVGEGT. This CDR3 region has 16 residues. The CDR3 here is CASSKGLAGGRDEQFF. The CDR3 coding sequence is TGTGCCAGCAGTAAAGGACTAGCGGGAGGTAGGGATGAGCAGTTCTTC.

This clonotype was found a few times. This chain connects TRBV6-2 or TRBV6-3 to TRBJ2-7; D gene uncertain. Germline CDR1 is MNHEY and CDR2 is SVGEGT. This CDR3 region has 17 residues. The V end was cut by 2 bases, the J end by 3 bases, with 20 bases between. The DNA of the CDR3 is TGTGCCAGCAGTTACCCCATTAGGGCGGATGCAAGCTACGAGCAGTACTTC. Translating it yields CASSYPIRADASYEQYF.

The chain couples TRBV7-2 to TRBJ2-7; 7 bases map to TRBD2. This CDR3 region has 14 residues. V shed 4 bases, J shed 5 bases, and the junction held 8 bases outside the gene matches. Germline V gene sequence: CDR1 SGHTA, CDR2 FQGNSA. CDR3 region: CASSWGGANDEQYF. The CDR3 region has the DNA TGTGCCAGCAGCTGGGGGGGAGCTAACGACGAGCAGTACTTC.

J is TRBJ2-3 and V is TRBV20-1, with 10 positions matching TRBD2. This CDR3 comprises 15 residues. Germline CDR1 is DFQATT and CDR2 is SNEGSKA (reference sequence). V dropped 1 base and J dropped 3; count of bases not matched to a gene: 4. CDR3 sequence (DNA): TGCAGTGCTAGAGGGCTAGCGGGAGAGACAGATACGCAGTATTTT. Amino acid sequence: CSARGLAGETDTQYF.

The V call is TRBV19, the J call TRBJ2-7; possible D gene TRBD2, 6 bases. The CDR3 is 12 residues long. The V and J ends lost 8 bases and 8 bases respectively, with 16 bases between them. Germline values: CDR1 LNHDA, CDR2 SQIVND (reference sequence). The CDR3 DNA follows: TGTGCCAGTGGGGAACGGGACTGTCAGCAGTACTTC. This sequence encodes CASGERDCQQYF.

J is TRBJ1-4 and V is TRBV7-2, with 7 bases that match TRBD1. This CDR3 is 15 amino acids long. Losses at the gene ends were 4 bases for V and 4 bases for J; bases not matched to a gene: 6. Per germline, CDR1 SGHTA and CDR2 FQGNSA. In DNA, the CDR3 is TGTGCCAGCAGCTCCCAGACAGGGATTAATGAAAAACTGTTTTTT. This codes for CASSSQTGINEKLFF. The whole variable domain, remainder taken from reference TRBV7-2 and TRBJ1-4, is GAGVSQSPSNKVTEKGKDVELRCDPISGHTALYWYRQSLGQGLEFLIYFQGNSAPDKSGLPSDRFSAERTGGSVSTLTIQRTQQEDSAVYLCASSSQTGINEKLFFGSGTQLSVL.

The chain uses TRBV7-3 and TRBJ1-2; 10 bases match TRBD1. V lost 5 bases, J lost 6 bases, and 9 bases stayed unmatched. The germline CDR1 and CDR2 sequences are SGHTA and FQGTGA. The CDR3 has 15 amino acids. CDR3 DNA sequence: TGTGCCAGCAGCCCGCGACAGGGGGCGGTCGATGGCTACACCTTC. This translates into CASSPRQGAVDGYTF.

The rearrangement links TRBV29-1 to TRBJ2-1, with D maybe TRBD2 (5 bases). Trimming shortened V by 4 bases and J by 0 bases, and 10 bases separated the two germline ends. The CDR3 has 14 residues. Germline assignment: CDR1 SQVTM and CDR2 ANQGSEA. CDR3 in amino acids: CSVVDGNSYNEQFF. CDR3 nucleotides: TGCAGCGTTGTTGACGGGAACTCCTACAATGAGCAGTTCTTC.

The rearrangement joins TRBV4-3 to TRBJ2-5; TRBD2 agrees at 15 bases. The DNA end lines up better with TRBJ2-7; the J call may be wrong. This CDR3 has 19 amino acids. Germline lookup yields CDR1 LGHNA and CDR2 YSLEER. CDR3 nucleotide sequence: TGCGCCAGCAGCCAAGCGCCGGGACTAGCGGGAGGTCACTCCTACGAGCAGTACTTC. Translating gives CASSQAPGLAGGHSYEQYF.

The rearrangement links TRBV6-2 or TRBV6-3 to TRBJ2-2; D call uncertain. With 0 bases removed from V and 4 bases from J, the gap between germline ends came to 12 bases. The CDR3 sequence is 16 residues long. The germline gives CDR1 MNHEY, CDR2 SVGEGT. As DNA, the CDR3 is TGTGCCAGCAGTTACTCTTTAGCCCAATCCACCGGGGAGCTGTTTTTT. Its translation: CASSYSLAQSTGELFF.

In its sample, this clonotype was seen a few times. V gene TRBV4-3 combines with J gene TRBJ2-1; TRBD2 aligns across 9 bases. The trim removed 0 bases at V and 6 bases at J, leaving 9 bases unmatched. The germline V gene encodes CDR1 LGHNA and CDR2 YSLEER. This CDR3 region has 17 residues. CDR3 amino acids: CASSQDGGKLAGNEQFF. CDR3 DNA sequence: TGCGCCAGCAGCCAAGATGGGGGAAAACTAGCGGGCAATGAGCAGTTCTTC.

This clonotype was found once. This chain joins TRBV5-1 and TRBJ2-1; 10 bases are a match to TRBD2. CDR1 SGHRS and CDR2 YFSETQ come from the germline V gene. This CDR3 has 16 amino acids. V trimming: 5 bases; J trimming: 4 bases; junction bases outside the gene matches: 9. CDR3 coding DNA: TGCGCCAGCAGGCAACCGCTAGCGGGAGCTTACAATGAGCAGTTCTTC. This sequence encodes CASRQPLAGAYNEQFF. Drawing the rest from reference TRBV5-1 and TRBJ2-1, the complete variable domain is KAGVTQTPRYLIKTRGQQVTLSCSPISGHRSVSWYQQTPGQGLQFLFEYFSETQRNKGNFPGRFSGRQFSNSRSEMNVSTLELGDSALYLCASRQPLAGAYNEQFFGPGTRLTVL.

The rearrangement joins TRBV18 to TRBJ2-1; TRBD1 matches 8 bases. The DNA end is more similar to TRBJ2-7, so the J call may be wrong. The CDR3 has 16 residues. Germline values: CDR1 KGHSH, CDR2 LQKENI. The CDR3 nucleotides read TGTGCCAGCTCACCACCCTCTTCGGGACAGGATCGTGAGCAGTACTTC. Its protein is CASSPPSSGQDREQYF.

This clonotype has more than one count but fewer than ten. V gene TRBV2 combines with J gene TRBJ2-5; D might be TRBD1 (5 bases). The CDR3 covers 13 residues. The germline CDR1 and CDR2 sequences are SNHLY and FYNNEI. V was cut by 7 bases and J by 11 bases, with 20 bases left in between. Here the CDR3 DNA reads TGTGCCAGCACCCGGACAAACTACAATGAGCAGTACTTC. Protein sequence: CASTRTNYNEQYF.

Note on this clonotype: A much larger clone lies a single base off, so this may be a read error. V usage is TRBV5-1 and J usage is TRBJ2-1, with TRBD2 matching over 9 bases. Germline loops: CDR1 SGHRS, CDR2 YFSETQ. This CDR3 is built from 15 residues. CDR3 sequence (DNA): TGCGCCAGCAACTTGGAGGGCGGGAGGGGCAATGAGCAGTTCTTC. Amino acid sequence: CASNLEGGRGNEQFF.